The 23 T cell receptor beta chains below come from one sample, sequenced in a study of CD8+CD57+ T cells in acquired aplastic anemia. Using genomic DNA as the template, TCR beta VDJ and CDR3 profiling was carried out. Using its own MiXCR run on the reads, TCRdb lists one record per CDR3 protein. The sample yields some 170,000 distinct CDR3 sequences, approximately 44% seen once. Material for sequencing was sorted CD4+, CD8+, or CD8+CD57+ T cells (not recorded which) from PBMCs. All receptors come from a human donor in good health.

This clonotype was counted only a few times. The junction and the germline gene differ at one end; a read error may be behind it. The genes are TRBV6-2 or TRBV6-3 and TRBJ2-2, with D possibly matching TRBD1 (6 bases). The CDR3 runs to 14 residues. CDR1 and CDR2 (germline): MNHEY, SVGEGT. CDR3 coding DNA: TGTGCCAACAGTTACAGGGTTGCCACCGGGGAGCTGTTTTTT. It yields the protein CANSYRVATGELFF.

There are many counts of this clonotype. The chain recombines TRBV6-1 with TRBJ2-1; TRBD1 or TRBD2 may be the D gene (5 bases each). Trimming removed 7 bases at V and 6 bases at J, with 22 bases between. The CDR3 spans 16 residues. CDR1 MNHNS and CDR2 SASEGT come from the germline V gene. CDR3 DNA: TGTGCCAGCACCAAGTCAGGGATTGGGGGACGCAATGAGCAGTTCTTC. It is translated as CASTKSGIGGRNEQFF.

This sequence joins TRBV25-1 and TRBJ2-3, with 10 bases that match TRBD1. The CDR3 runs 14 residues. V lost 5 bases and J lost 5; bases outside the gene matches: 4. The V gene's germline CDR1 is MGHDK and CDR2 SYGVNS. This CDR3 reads CASSMDRGEDTQYF. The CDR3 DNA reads TGTGCCAGCAGTATGGACAGGGGGGAAGATACGCAGTATTTT.

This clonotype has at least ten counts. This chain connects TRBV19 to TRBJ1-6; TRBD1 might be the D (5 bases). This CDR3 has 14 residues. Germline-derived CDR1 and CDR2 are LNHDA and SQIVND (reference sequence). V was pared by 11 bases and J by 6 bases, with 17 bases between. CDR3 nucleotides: TGTGCCTCACGGGGGGTGGCACTTAATTCACCCCTCCACTTT. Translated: CASRGVALNSPLHF.

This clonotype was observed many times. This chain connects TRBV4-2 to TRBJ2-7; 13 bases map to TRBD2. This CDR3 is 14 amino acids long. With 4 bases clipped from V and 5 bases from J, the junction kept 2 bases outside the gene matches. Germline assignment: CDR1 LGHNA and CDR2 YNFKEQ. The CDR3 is CASSRTSGGDEQYF. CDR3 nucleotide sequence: TGTGCCAGCAGCCGGACTAGCGGGGGCGACGAGCAGTACTTC.

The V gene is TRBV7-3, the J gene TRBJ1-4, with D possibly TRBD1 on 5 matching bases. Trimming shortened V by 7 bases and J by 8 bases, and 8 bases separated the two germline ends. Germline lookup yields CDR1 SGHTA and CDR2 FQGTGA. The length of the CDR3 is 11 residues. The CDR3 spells CASTKGEKLFF. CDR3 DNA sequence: TGTGCCAGCACCAAGGGGGAAAAACTGTTTTTT. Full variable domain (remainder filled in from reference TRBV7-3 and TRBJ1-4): GAGVSQTPSNKVTEKGKYVELRCDPISGHTALYWYRQSLGQGPEFLIYFQGTGAADDSGLPNDRFFAVRPEGSVSTLKIQRTERGDSAVYLCASTKGEKLFFGSGTQLSVL.

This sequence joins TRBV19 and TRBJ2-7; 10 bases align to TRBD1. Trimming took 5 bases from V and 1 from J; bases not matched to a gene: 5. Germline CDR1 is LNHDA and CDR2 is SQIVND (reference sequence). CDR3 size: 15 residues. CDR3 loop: CASSERGQGSYEQYF. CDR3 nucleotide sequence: TGTGCCAGTAGTGAGAGGGGACAGGGGTCCTACGAGCAGTACTTC. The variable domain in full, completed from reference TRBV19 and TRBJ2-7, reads DGGITQSPKYLFRKEGQNVTLSCEQNLNHDAMYWYRQDPGQGLRLIYYSQIVNDFQKGDIAEGYSVSREKKESFPLTVTSAQKNPTAFYLCASSERGQGSYEQYFGPGTRLTVT.

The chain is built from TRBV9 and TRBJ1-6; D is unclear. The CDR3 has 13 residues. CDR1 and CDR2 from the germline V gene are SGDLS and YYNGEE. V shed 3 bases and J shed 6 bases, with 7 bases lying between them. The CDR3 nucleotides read TGTGCCAGCAGCGCTAGGACTAATTCACCCCTCCACTTT. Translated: CASSARTNSPLHF.

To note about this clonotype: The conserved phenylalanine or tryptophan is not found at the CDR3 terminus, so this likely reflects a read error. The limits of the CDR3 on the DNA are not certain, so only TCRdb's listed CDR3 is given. The CDR3 loop is CAWSATSGHALI. The V and J genes are TRBV30 and TRBJ1-4; TRBD1 is taken as the D call from the table, unchecked against the DNA. CDR1 GTSNPN and CDR2 SVGIG come from the germline V gene (reference sequence). The CDR3 sequence runs 12 residues, both termini included.

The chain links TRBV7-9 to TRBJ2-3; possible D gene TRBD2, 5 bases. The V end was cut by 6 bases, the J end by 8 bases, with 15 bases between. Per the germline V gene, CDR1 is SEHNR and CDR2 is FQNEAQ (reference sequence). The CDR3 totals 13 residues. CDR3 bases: TGTGCCAGCAGTCCAACTAGTTTCGGTACGCAGTATTTT. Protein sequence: CASSPTSFGTQYF.

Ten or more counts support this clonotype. CDR3 in amino acids: CSARDQRGVGYEQYF. As DNA, the CDR3 is TGCAGTGCTAGAGATCAGCGGGGGGTCGGGTACGAGCAGTACTTC. This chain connects TRBV20-1 to TRBJ2-7; the match to TRBD2 covers 9 bases. The germline V gene encodes CDR1 DFQATT and CDR2 SNEGSKA (reference sequence). V shed 0 bases and J 4 bases; nucleotides not matched to a gene: 7. This CDR3 is 15 amino acids long.

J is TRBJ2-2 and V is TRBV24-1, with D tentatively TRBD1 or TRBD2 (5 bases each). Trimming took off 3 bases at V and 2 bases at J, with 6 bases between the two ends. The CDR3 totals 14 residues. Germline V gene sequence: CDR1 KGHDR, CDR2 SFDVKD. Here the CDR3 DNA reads TGTGCCACCAGTGATGGGGGAAACACCGGGGAGCTGTTTTTT. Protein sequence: CATSDGGNTGELFF.

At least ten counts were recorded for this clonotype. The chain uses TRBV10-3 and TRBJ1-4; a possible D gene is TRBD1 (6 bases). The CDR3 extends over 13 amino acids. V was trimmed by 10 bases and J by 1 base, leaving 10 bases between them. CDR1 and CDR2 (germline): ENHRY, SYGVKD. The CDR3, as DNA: TGTGCCAGTGGAGGGGGAACTAATGAAAAACTGTTTTTT. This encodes CASGGGTNEKLFF.

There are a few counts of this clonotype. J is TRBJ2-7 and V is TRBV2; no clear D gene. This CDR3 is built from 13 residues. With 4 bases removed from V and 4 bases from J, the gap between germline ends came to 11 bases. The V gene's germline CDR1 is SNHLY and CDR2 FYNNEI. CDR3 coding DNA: TGTGCCAGCAGTGCGCCCTACCTATACGAGCAGTACTTC. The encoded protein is CASSAPYLYEQYF.

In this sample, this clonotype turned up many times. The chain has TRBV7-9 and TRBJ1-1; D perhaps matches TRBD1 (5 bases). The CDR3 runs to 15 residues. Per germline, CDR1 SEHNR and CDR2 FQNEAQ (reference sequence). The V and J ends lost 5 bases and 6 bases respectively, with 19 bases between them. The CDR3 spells CASSPHRAGASEAFF. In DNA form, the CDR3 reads TGTGCCAGCAGCCCTCACCGGGCCGGGGCCTCTGAAGCTTTCTTT.

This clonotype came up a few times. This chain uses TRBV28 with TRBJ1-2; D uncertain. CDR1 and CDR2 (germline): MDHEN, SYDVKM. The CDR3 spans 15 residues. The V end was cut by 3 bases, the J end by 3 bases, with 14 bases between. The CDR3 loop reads CASSFWAASDYGYTF. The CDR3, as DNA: TGTGCCAGCAGTTTTTGGGCAGCCTCCGACTATGGCTACACCTTC.

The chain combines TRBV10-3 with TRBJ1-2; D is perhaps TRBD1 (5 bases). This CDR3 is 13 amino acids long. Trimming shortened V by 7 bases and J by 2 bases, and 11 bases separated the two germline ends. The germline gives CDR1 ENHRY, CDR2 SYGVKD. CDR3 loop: CAIKPGLNYGYTF. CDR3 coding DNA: TGTGCCATCAAACCGGGACTAAACTATGGCTACACCTTC.

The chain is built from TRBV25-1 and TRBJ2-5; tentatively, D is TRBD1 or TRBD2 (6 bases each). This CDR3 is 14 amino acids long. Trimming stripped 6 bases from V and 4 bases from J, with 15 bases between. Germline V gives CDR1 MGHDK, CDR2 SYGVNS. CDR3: CASSLGGKGETQYF. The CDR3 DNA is TGTGCCAGCAGCCTAGGGGGGAAAGGAGAGACCCAGTACTTC.

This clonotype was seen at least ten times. Written as DNA, the CDR3 is TGCAGTGCTAGAGAGGCGGGGGCGAGCTCCTACAATGAGCAGTTCTTC. Encoded protein: CSAREAGASSYNEQFF. This chain links TRBV20-1 with TRBJ2-1, with D possibly matching TRBD2 (7 bases). This CDR3 spans 16 amino acids. Trimming removed 0 bases at V and 0 bases at J, with 12 bases between. Germline CDR1 reads DFQATT; CDR2 reads SNEGSKA (reference sequence).

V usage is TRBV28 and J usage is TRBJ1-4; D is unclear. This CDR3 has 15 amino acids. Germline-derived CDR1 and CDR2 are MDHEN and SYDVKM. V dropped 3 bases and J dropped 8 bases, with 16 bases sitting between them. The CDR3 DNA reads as TGTGCCAGCAGTTTGCCGATATGGTCATCGGAAAAACTGTTTTTT. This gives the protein CASSLPIWSSEKLFF. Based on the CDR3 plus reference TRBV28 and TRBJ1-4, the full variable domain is DVKVTQSSRYLVKRTGEKVFLECVQDMDHENMFWYRQDPGLGLRLIYFSYDVKMKEKGDIPEGYSVSREKKERFSLILESASTNQTSMYLCASSLPIWSSEKLFFGSGTQLSVL.

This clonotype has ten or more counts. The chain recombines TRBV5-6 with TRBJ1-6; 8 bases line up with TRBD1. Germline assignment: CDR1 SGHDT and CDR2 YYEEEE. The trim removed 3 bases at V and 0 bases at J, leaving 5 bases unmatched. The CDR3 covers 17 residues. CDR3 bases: TGTGCCAGCAGCTGGGGACAGGCCAGCTCCTATAATTCACCCCTCCACTTT. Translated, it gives CASSWGQASSYNSPLHF.

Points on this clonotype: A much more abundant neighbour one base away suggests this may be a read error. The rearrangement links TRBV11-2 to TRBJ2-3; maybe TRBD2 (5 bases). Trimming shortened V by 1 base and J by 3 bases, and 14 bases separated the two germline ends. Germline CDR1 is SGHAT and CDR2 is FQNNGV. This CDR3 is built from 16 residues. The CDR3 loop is CASSLVTVGGTDTQYF. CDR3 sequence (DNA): TGTGCCAGCAGCTTAGTCACCGTAGGCGGGACAGATACGCAGTATTTT.

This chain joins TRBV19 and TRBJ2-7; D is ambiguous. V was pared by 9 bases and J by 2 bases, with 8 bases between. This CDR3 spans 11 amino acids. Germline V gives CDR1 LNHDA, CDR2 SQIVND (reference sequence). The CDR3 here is CASASAYEQYF. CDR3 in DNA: TGTGCCAGCGCCTCAGCCTACGAGCAGTACTTC.